This T cell receptor beta chain was documented in a study of OX40 agonist ivuxolimab in advanced cancers. In the study overall: Patients in the trial were receiving intravenous ivuxolimab every 2 weeks, at doses of 0.01 to 10 mg/kg. Participants could have had prior anti-PD-1, anti-PD-L1 or anti-CTLA-4 therapy, and approximately 37% had some.

TCRdb's table, derived via immunoSEQ multiplex PCR, lists solely in-frame clones and lacks some. The table shows tens of thousands of clones, with over 80% occurring only once. With baseline, cycle 4 day 1, and cycle 7 day 1 as timepoints, blood was sampled. The CDR3 totals 16 residues. From germline, CDR1 is MNHEY and CDR2 SMNVEV (reference sequence). V lost 6 bases and J lost 2; bases outside the gene matches: 5. The clonotype originates from an adult with an advanced solid tumor such as melanoma, head and neck, liver or kidney cancer. Sequenced material: CD4+ or CD8+ T cells sorted from blood, taken in a trial of the OX40 agonist ivuxolimab. The chain has TRBV27 and TRBJ2-3; 13 positions agree with TRBD2. The CDR3 here is CASSGTSGDITDTQYF. The CDR3 bases are TGTGCCAGCAGCGGGACTAGCGGGGATATCACAGATACGCAGTATTTT.